This T cell receptor beta chain stems from a study of blood T cell repertoires in COVID-19. Across the whole study: T cells, B-cell-depleted T cells, or PBMCs provided the cDNA or gDNA that served as material.

This CDR3 is built from 14 residues. Between the trimmed V and J ends, which lost 3 bases and 4 bases, there was a span of 15 bases. CDR1 and CDR2 from the germline V gene are SQVTM and ANQGSEA. Grouping used clinical history reported by participants in a survey and questionnaire. Original processing notes: Researchers report that nucleated cell counts were estimated from reference gene primer amplification. TCRdb's table, derived via immunoSEQ multiplex PCR, lists solely in-frame clones and lacks some. V and J calls and clone size are given by that table; D and trimming were obtained from the DNA. The data contain 400,000 to 550,000 clones, approximately 90% of them singletons.

The origin of this receptor is a woman under 30 with acute COVID-19. The chain is built from TRBV29-1 and TRBJ1-2; D is perhaps TRBD1 (6 bases). The sequenced sample was PBMCs or T cells enriched from blood (not recorded which). The CDR3 DNA is TGCAGCGTTGAGGGGGCAGGGAAAGGCTATGGCTACACCTTC. Translating it yields CSVEGAGKGYGYTF.